This T cell receptor beta chain originates from a study of Graves' ophthalmopathy and Graves' hyperthyroidism. Study-wide background: The stable label applied to hyperthyroidism with no ophthalmopathy within 18 months of follow-up.

The V gene end was trimmed by 0 bases and the J gene end by 7 bases; junction bases not matched to a gene: 8. The CDR3 covers 17 residues. The germline V gene has CDR1 MNHEY and CDR2 SVGAGI. This clonotype has ten or more counts. As the template, RNA transcripts were used to amplify TCR beta CDR3 regions. HTBI primers were used in a first-round RT-PCR, which preceded a second-round multiplex PCR. Via MiXCR, TCRdb re-called the multiplex PCR reads, giving one row per CDR3 protein. The profile shows more than 1,000,000 distinct CDR3 sequences, roughly 35% of them singletons. Material for sequencing was peripheral blood or thyroid tissue (not recorded which). The sequence derives from an adult man with Graves' hyperthyroidism. The chain employs TRBV6-5 and TRBJ1-6, with 8 bases that match TRBD1. As DNA, the CDR3 is TGTGCCAGCAGTTACTCGACGACAGGGGCATGGAATTCACCCCTCCACTTT. It encodes CASSYSTTGAWNSPLHF.